Listed below are T cell receptor beta chains from one sample, sequenced in a study of T cell responses to AZD1222 COVID-19 vaccine. Assay: immunoSEQ multiplex PCR; the TCRdb copy retains only in-frame clones and omits some. The sample has roughly 150,000 clones; about 92% are singletons. The input for sequencing was peripheral blood, taken on day 0 of AZD1222 vaccination. The receptors here all came from an adult in good health. Both conserved end residues are part of each CDR3. D genes are given only for firm matches. Expanded clones are given a class, and other clones once, few, many or no size at all.

clone_size	v_call	j_call	d_call	cdr3_nt	cdr3_aa
few	TRBV2	TRBJ2-7	TRBD2	TGTGCCAGCAGCCAAACTAGCGGGAGAACCTACGAGCAGTACTTC	CASSQTSGRTYEQYF
-	TRBV11-2	TRBJ1-2	TRBD1	TGTGCCAGCAGCTTGGGGACAGGCGGCTATGGCTACACCTTC	CASSLGTGGYGYTF
once	TRBV5-1	TRBJ2-7	TRBD2	TGCGCCAGCAGCCCCTCTAGACTAGCGGGAGGCGAGCAGTACTTC	CASSPSRLAGGEQYF
-	TRBV27	TRBJ1-6	-	TGTGCCAGCAGTTTAAGGGGATTGGGATTTAATTCACCCCTCCACTTT	CASSLRGLGFNSPLHF
-	TRBV6-5	TRBJ2-7	TRBD2	TGTGCCAGCAGTTACTCTAGCGGGCCCTCCTACGAGCAGTACTTC	CASSYSSGPSYEQYF
-	TRBV2	TRBJ1-2	-	TGTGCCAGCAGGGGGACCGAACAGAGCTATGGCTACACCTTC	CASRGTEQSYGYTF
-	TRBV19	TRBJ1-1	-	TGTGCCAGTAGTAGGCAGGTGAACACTGAAGCTTTCTTT	CASSRQVNTEAFF
few	TRBV5-1	TRBJ2-7	-	TGCGCCAGCAGCTTGGGGTATAATGAACGAGAGCAGTACTTC	CASSLGYNEREQYF
-	TRBV9	TRBJ2-2	-	TGTGCCAGCAGCGCTCCGAGGACGGAGCTGTTTTTT	CASSAPRTELFF
-	TRBV7-8	TRBJ2-3	-	TGTGCCAGCAGCCCAAACCAGCTGGCCGACGATCGGACGCAGTATTTT	CASSPNQLADDRTQYF
-	TRBV16	TRBJ1-3	-	TGTGCCAGCAGCCAAGGAACGGACACCATATATTTT	CASSQGTDTIYF
few	TRBV28	TRBJ1-2	-	TGTGCCAGCAGACATGGGGGGTTGGGTCACTATGGCTACACCTTC	CASRHGGLGHYGYTF
-	TRBV7-2	TRBJ2-5	-	TGTGCCAGCAGCTTAGCGGGCGGAACTACAGAGACCCAGTACTTC	CASSLAGGTTETQYF
once	TRBV23-1	TRBJ2-1	-	TGCGCCAGCAGTCCCCCAGAGGTCCGACTAGTTGTATACCGAAATGAGCAGTTCTTC	CASSPPEVRLVVYRNEQFF
-	TRBV5-1	TRBJ2-5	-	TGCGCCAGCAGCTTGGGACAGCTCCAAGAGACCCAGTACTTC	CASSLGQLQETQYF
few	TRBV9	TRBJ2-1	-	TGTGCCAGCAGCGTCACAGGGCATAACAATGAGCAGTTCTTC	CASSVTGHNNEQFF
once	TRBV12-3/TRBV12-4	TRBJ2-7	-	TGTGCCAGCAGTTTATCCCGCTTAGAGCAGTACTTC	CASSLSRLEQYF
-	TRBV2	TRBJ1-1	TRBD1	TGTGCCAGCAGTGTCGAAGGGGGCAGGGGAACTGAAGCTTTCTTT	CASSVEGGRGTEAFF
-	TRBV3-1/TRBV3-2	TRBJ2-7	-	TGTGCCAGCAGCCGAAATGTAGCCGAGCAGTACTTC	CASSRNVAEQYF
-	TRBV6-1	TRBJ1-1	-	TGTGCCAGCAGTGAAAAGGGTCGGTACACTGAAGCTTTCTTT	CASSEKGRYTEAFF
-	TRBV4-3	TRBJ2-5	-	TGCGCCAGCAGCCAAGATTCAATGACGGAGACCCAGTACTTC	CASSQDSMTETQYF
-	TRBV7-2	TRBJ2-7	TRBD2	TGTGCCAGCAGCTTAGGTCCTAGCGGTTACTACGAGCAGTACTTC	CASSLGPSGYYEQYF
once	TRBV7-6	TRBJ2-5	TRBD2	TGTGCCAGCAGCTTAGTGGCTAGCGGGGGGACCCCAAGCGAGACCCAGTACTTC	CASSLVASGGTPSETQYF
once	TRBV30	TRBJ1-2	-	TGTGCCTGGAGTCCAGGAGAACCTTACGGCTACACCTTC	CAWSPGEPYGYTF
-	TRBV19	TRBJ2-7	-	TGTGCCAGTAGTATACTGTATTCCTACGAGCAGTACTTC	CASSILYSYEQYF
-	TRBV19	TRBJ1-2	-	TGTGCCAGTAGTATAGATCGTGCCGGGCGGGGCTACACCTTC	CASSIDRAGRGYTF
-	TRBV27	TRBJ2-4	-	TGTGCCAGCAGTTCTGAGGCCAAAAACATTCAGTACTTC	CASSSEAKNIQYF
-	TRBV9	TRBJ2-2	TRBD2	TGTGCCAGCAGCCCGGGGGGAGCGGGGGGCACCGGGGAGCTGTTTTTT	CASSPGGAGGTGELFF
-	TRBV29-1	TRBJ1-4	TRBD1	TGCAGCGTTGGGGGGACAGGCCTAAGCGGTGAAAAACTGTTTTTT	CSVGGTGLSGEKLFF